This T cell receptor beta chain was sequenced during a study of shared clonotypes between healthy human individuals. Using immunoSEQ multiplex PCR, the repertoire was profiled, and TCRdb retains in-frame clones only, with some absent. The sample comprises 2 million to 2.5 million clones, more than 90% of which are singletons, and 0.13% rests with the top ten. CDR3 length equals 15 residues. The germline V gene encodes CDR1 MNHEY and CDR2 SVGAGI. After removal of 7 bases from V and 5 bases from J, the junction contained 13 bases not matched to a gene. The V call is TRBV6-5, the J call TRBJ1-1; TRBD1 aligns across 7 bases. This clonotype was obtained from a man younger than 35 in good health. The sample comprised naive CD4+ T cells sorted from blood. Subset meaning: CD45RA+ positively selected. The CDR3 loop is CASKTSSTGTTEAFF. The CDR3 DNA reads TGTGCCAGCAAGACGAGCTCGACAGGGACGACTGAAGCTTTCTTT.